The following is a T cell receptor beta chain sequence with its context. As yet, its antigen is unknown. The entry originates in a study of T cell repertoires in cytomegalovirus infection. Study at large: Indications of both CMV infection and matching HLA type were provided by public TCR beta signatures. Study-level results: Ex vivo, HLA-C-restricted CMV-specific TCR beta clonotypes prevailed over the rest of the response. Cumulative public TCR beta family frequency identified carriers of CMV plus the relevant HLA.

Each CDR3 protein gets one entry after TCRdb re-called the reads with MiXCR. The sample gives 300,000 to 450,000 distinct CDR3 sequences, approximately 18% of which show up once; roughly 9% is in the top ten. The sequenced sample was PBMCs. The TCR was taken from a human donor in good health (CMV status not recorded). Some clones in this sample may be carry-over from other donors' samples.

The CDR3 here is CSATDQETQYF. CDR3 sequence (DNA): TGCAGTGCTACTGATCAAGAGACCCAGTACTTC. This chain uses TRBV20-1 with TRBJ2-5; the D is unclear. The CDR3 is 11 residues long. V was clipped by 4 bases and J by 2 bases, with 5 bases between them. Germline V gene sequence: CDR1 DFQATT, CDR2 SNEGSKA (reference sequence).